A selection of T cell receptor beta chains follows, all from one sample in a study of shared T cell receptors in the human thymus. Assay used: immunoSEQ multiplex PCR; TCRdb lists only in-frame clones, some missing. This sample carries about 380,000 clones, 85% to 95% of them seen once, and the ten largest clones take around 0.018%. Sequences were obtained from thymocytes. These receptors were taken from a human donor. The CDR3 runs from the conserved cysteine through the conserved F or W. D genes are given only for firm matches.

D	V	J	DNA	CDR3
NA	TRBV9	TRBJ2-2	TGTGCCAGCAGCGTTAATAGCGGTCACTACACCGGGGAGCTGTTTTTT	CASSVNSGHYTGELFF
NA	TRBV2	TRBJ2-5	TGTGCCAGCAGTTATTATCCGGGCCCCCCCCGACAAGAGACCCAGTACTTC	CASSYYPGPPRQETQYF
NA	TRBV15	TRBJ1-2	TGTGCCACCAGCAGAGGTTTTCGGACGTATGGCTACACCTTC	CATSRGFRTYGYTF
TRBD1	TRBV5-6	TRBJ1-2	TGTGCCAGCACCTTGACAGGGTCCCTCACGGAGTATGGCTACACCTTC	CASTLTGSLTEYGYTF
TRBD2	TRBV28	TRBJ2-7	TGTGCCAGCAGTACCTGGACTAGCGGGATTCTGGAGGAGCAGTACTTC	CASSTWTSGILEEQYF
NA	TRBV5-6	TRBJ2-2	TGTGCCAGCAGATGTTGTAAGGGAGCCGGACCCGGGAACACCGGGGAGCTGTTTTTT	CASRCCKGAGPGNTGELFF
TRBD1	TRBV28	TRBJ1-2	TGTGCCAGCAGTTCCCCGGGACAGGGGGAGGGCTACACCTTC	CASSSPGQGEGYTF
TRBD1	TRBV11-3	TRBJ1-2	TGTGCCTGGACAGGGAGGAACTATGGCTACACCTTC	CAWTGRNYGYTF
NA	TRBV5-4	TRBJ2-7	TGTGCCAGCAGGGGGACCACCGCGGAGCAGTACTTC	CASRGTTAEQYF
TRBD1	TRBV5-5	TRBJ2-5	TGTGCCAGCAACAGGGGGCGCATAAAAGAGACCCAGTACTTC	CASNRGRIKETQYF
TRBD1	TRBV4-2	TRBJ1-3	TGTGCCAGCAGCCAAGATCCGAGGACAGGGCCACCCACCGACTCTGGAAACACCATATATTTT	CASSQDPRTGPPTDSGNTIYF
NA	TRBV6-1	TRBJ2-5	TGTGCCAGCAGTGAAGCCGGGGAGACCCAGTACTTC	CASSEAGETQYF
TRBD1	TRBV19	TRBJ2-7	TGTGCCAGTAGTATCTTCACAGGGGCCCACGAGCAGTACTTC	CASSIFTGAHEQYF
NA	TRBV7-2	TRBJ2-1	TGTGCCAGCAGTTTCCCCTGGGGCAATGAGCAGTTCTTC	CASSFPWGNEQFF
NA	TRBV27	TRBJ1-5	TGTGCCAGCAGTTTGACAAGAAGCAATCAGCCCCAGCATTTT	CASSLTRSNQPQHF
TRBD1	TRBV6-1	TRBJ1-2	TGTGCCAGGGGGACAGGGGGTAGTGGCTACACCTTC	CARGTGGSGYTF
TRBD2	TRBV9	TRBJ2-2	TGTGCCAGCAGCGTAGCTAGGCTAGCGGGAAGGAACACCGGGGAGCTGTTTTTT	CASSVARLAGRNTGELFF
NA	TRBV27	TRBJ2-1	TGTGCCAGCAGCCGACGCAGGGATATGCTCTGGGAGCAGTTCTTC	CASSRRRDMLWEQFF
NA	TRBV2	TRBJ1-2	TGTGCCAGCAGTGCCCGGGACGGCCGTAGCTGCACCTTC	CASSARDGRSCTF
NA	TRBV5-1	TRBJ1-1	TGCGCCAGCAGCGCGGACAGCCAGAACACTGAAGCTTTCTTT	CASSADSQNTEAFF
NA	TRBV5-1	TRBJ2-7	TGCGCCAGCAGCTTGGACAAGGGCCCCCCCATCTACGAGCAGTACTTC	CASSLDKGPPIYEQYF
NA	TRBV5-4	TRBJ2-7	TGTGCCAGCAGCTTGGGCTCTTTTGGGGGAAAACACTACGAGCAGTACTTC	CASSLGSFGGKHYEQYF
NA	TRBV27	TRBJ2-7	TGTGCCAGCAGCCCGTTATGGGCAGGGCCCTTGCGGGAGCAGTACTTC	CASSPLWAGPLREQYF
TRBD2	TRBV5-4	TRBJ2-7	TGTGCCAGCAGCTCCGGGACTAGCAGGTACGAGCAGTACTTC	CASSSGTSRYEQYF
NA	TRBV4-3	TRBJ1-2	TGCGCCAGCAGCCAAGTTCAAAGGGGGTTTAATGGCTACACCTTC	CASSQVQRGFNGYTF
NA	TRBV7-9	TRBJ2-7	TGTGCCAGCAGCGTCACTAGGGTCCCTTACGAGCAGTACTTC	CASSVTRVPYEQYF
TRBD2	TRBV19	TRBJ2-1	TGTGCCAGTAGTATAGACTTCCCGCTAGCGGGAGTGGGTTACAATGAGCAGTTCTTC	CASSIDFPLAGVGYNEQFF